Listed below are T cell receptor beta chains from one sample, sequenced in a study of T-cell reconstitution after alpha-beta-depleted transplantation in children. MiXCR, run by TCRdb on the PCR reads, gives a single entry per CDR3 protein. This sample has some 830,000 distinct CDR3 sequences, with about 15% found just once. The specimen was PBMCs, mostly from graft donor cells, collected 360 days after TCRalphabeta/CD19-depleted stem cell transplant. These receptors were taken from a male patient aged 10 to 17 who had a stem cell transplant for acute lymphoblastic leukemia, so the T cells may come from the graft donor. Both conserved end residues are part of each CDR3. Each record gives: CDR3 length, V gene, D gene, clone size, J gene, CDR3 DNA, CDR3 protein. A D gene is named only where the DNA matches it firmly. Some rows have no size entry. The others give once, few or many, or a class for an expanded clone.

CDR3 length: 14
V gene: TRBV3-1
D gene: TRBD1
clone size: -
J gene: TRBJ2-7
CDR3 DNA: TGTGCCAGCAGCCAATTCGGACAGGGCAACGAGCAGTACTTC
CDR3 protein: CASSQFGQGNEQYF

CDR3 length: 14
V gene: TRBV4-1
D gene: TRBD1
clone size: -
J gene: TRBJ2-1
CDR3 DNA: TGCGCCAGCAGCCAGACAGGGTTGGGGAATGAGCAGTTCTTC
CDR3 protein: CASSQTGLGNEQFF

CDR3 length: 16
V gene: TRBV5-1
D gene: TRBD1
clone size: -
J gene: TRBJ2-7
CDR3 DNA: TGCGCCAGCAGCTTGGCCCTGAGGACAGGGTCCTACGAGCAGTACTTC
CDR3 protein: CASSLALRTGSYEQYF

CDR3 length: 12
V gene: TRBV12-3/TRBV12-4
D gene: -
clone size: few
J gene: TRBJ2-2
CDR3 DNA: TGTGCCAGCAGTACGGGGACCGGGGAGCTGTTTTTT
CDR3 protein: CASSTGTGELFF

CDR3 length: 13
V gene: TRBV29-1
D gene: -
clone size: -
J gene: TRBJ2-3
CDR3 DNA: TGCAGCGTTGAGGAGCACGCCGCAGATACGCAGTATTTT
CDR3 protein: CSVEEHAADTQYF

CDR3 length: 13
V gene: TRBV20-1
D gene: -
clone size: -
J gene: TRBJ1-5
CDR3 DNA: TGCAGTGTCGTGGGACGATCGAATAGGCCCCAGCATTTT
CDR3 protein: CSVVGRSNRPQHF

CDR3 length: 17
V gene: TRBV11-2
D gene: -
clone size: many
J gene: TRBJ2-2
CDR3 DNA: TGTGCCAGCAGCTTAGTTAACCCCTATCAGAACACCGGGGAGCTGTTTTTT
CDR3 protein: CASSLVNPYQNTGELFF

CDR3 length: 17
V gene: TRBV15
D gene: TRBD1
clone size: -
J gene: TRBJ1-3
CDR3 DNA: TGTGCCACCAGCAGCCGGGACAGGACGAACTCTGGAAACACCATATATTTT
CDR3 protein: CATSSRDRTNSGNTIYF

CDR3 length: 14
V gene: TRBV4-1
D gene: TRBD2
clone size: few
J gene: TRBJ2-1
CDR3 DNA: TGCGCCAGCAGCCAACACGGGAGGGGCTCTGAGCAGTTCTTC
CDR3 protein: CASSQHGRGSEQFF

CDR3 length: 16
V gene: TRBV7-2
D gene: TRBD2
clone size: few
J gene: TRBJ2-3
CDR3 DNA: TGTGCCAGCAGCTTATTACCAGCGGGAGGGCCGGATACGCAGTATTTT
CDR3 protein: CASSLLPAGGPDTQYF

CDR3 length: 15
V gene: TRBV5-1
D gene: -
clone size: -
J gene: TRBJ2-2
CDR3 DNA: TGCGCCAGCAGCCAACCACTCCAGGGGCGTGGGGAGCTGTTTTTT
CDR3 protein: CASSQPLQGRGELFF

CDR3 length: 14
V gene: TRBV11-2
D gene: TRBD2
clone size: -
J gene: TRBJ2-1
CDR3 DNA: TGTGCCAGCAGAGTAGCGGGAGGGCCAAATGAGCAGTTCTTC
CDR3 protein: CASRVAGGPNEQFF

CDR3 length: 14
V gene: TRBV5-1
D gene: -
clone size: -
J gene: TRBJ2-3
CDR3 DNA: TGCGCCAGCAGCTTTCAGCCTAGCACAGATACGCAGTATTTT
CDR3 protein: CASSFQPSTDTQYF

CDR3 length: 12
V gene: TRBV5-1
D gene: -
clone size: -
J gene: TRBJ2-1
CDR3 DNA: TGCGCCAGCAGCCCGATGGGCGTTGAGCAGTTCTTC
CDR3 protein: CASSPMGVEQFF

CDR3 length: 16
V gene: TRBV12-5
D gene: TRBD2
clone size: many
J gene: TRBJ2-2
CDR3 DNA: TGTGCTAGTGGTTCCCGGGACTACGCGAGAACCGGGGAGCTGTTTTTT
CDR3 protein: CASGSRDYARTGELFF

CDR3 length: 16
V gene: TRBV11-2
D gene: -
clone size: few
J gene: TRBJ1-3
CDR3 DNA: TGTGCCAGCAGCTTAGCCCTCTCCAGCTCTGGAAACACCATATATTTT
CDR3 protein: CASSLALSSSGNTIYF

CDR3 length: 11
V gene: TRBV21-1
D gene: -
clone size: -
J gene: TRBJ2-2
CDR3 DNA: TGTGCCAGCAGCGGGAAGCGGGAGCTGTTTTTT
CDR3 protein: CASSGKRELFF